The clone carrying this TCR beta chain was found a few times. Across 20 to 25 US areas, participants ranged in age from about 18 to 90 years. Cohorts were based on clinical histories the participants reported. This sample was included in a study of blood T cell repertoires in COVID-19. At the level of the study: PBMCs, B-cell-depleted T cells, or T cells were the source of the cDNA or gDNA that made up the material.

Some clones are missing from TCRdb's copy, which holds only in-frame ones; the method was immunoSEQ multiplex PCR. The data show approximately 230,000 clones, with 87% seen just once and just under 6.5% held by the top ten. Germline V lookup: CDR1 MNHEY, CDR2 SVGAGI. The length of the CDR3 is 12 residues. The germline V and J ends were trimmed by 7 bases and 4 bases, with 11 bases remaining between them. This receptor was obtained from a woman in her twenties or thirties with acute COVID-19. The chain has TRBV6-5 and TRBJ2-7; D gene unclear. Specimen: PBMCs or T cells enriched from blood (not recorded which). The chain's CDR3 is CASTTYGYEQYF. Here the CDR3 DNA reads TGTGCCAGCACGACTTACGGATACGAGCAGTACTTC.